Below, 10 T cell receptor beta chains from the same sample are listed, as sequenced in a study of human T cells and chemical hapten exposure. TCRdb re-called the RACE reads with MiXCR, one entry per CDR3 protein. Found here are about 380,000 distinct CDR3 sequences, 4.8% of them singletons; the top ten hold around 2.3%. Time point specified: patch test 1, 2 weeks after DPC sensitization. This sample's treatment: therapeutic diphenylcyclopropenone sensitization with weekly scalp DPC. The source was whole blood, collected in connection with sensitization to the hapten diphenylcyclopropenone (DPC). Receptor source: a woman aged 50 to 60 with alopecia areata. Some clones in this sample may be carry-over from other donors' samples.

This clonotype was observed at least ten times. The genes are TRBV28 and TRBJ2-1, with D uncertain. Trimming removed 7 bases from V and 8 bases from J, with 18 bases in between. Germline loops: CDR1 MDHEN, CDR2 SYDVKM. The CDR3 is 14 amino acids. The CDR3 nucleotides are TGTGCCAGCAAAATGACGGCCAGGAGCGATGAGCAGTTCTTC. Its translation is CASKMTARSDEQFF.

The table lists this clonotype with many counts. The V and J genes are TRBV5-1 and TRBJ2-1; D is undetermined. Germline loops: CDR1 SGHRS, CDR2 YFSETQ. The CDR3 runs 12 residues. Deletions cut 1 base from V and 7 bases from J, with 6 bases between. The CDR3 is CASSLIGNEQFF. The CDR3 bases are TGCGCCAGCAGCTTGATCGGTAATGAGCAGTTCTTC.

This clonotype has ten or more counts. The J gene is TRBJ1-2, the V gene TRBV6-5; D is possibly TRBD1 (6 bases). Germline V gene lookup returns CDR1 MNHEY and CDR2 SVGAGI. Trimming took 5 bases from V and 5 from J, leaving 21 bases between them. There are 16 residues in the CDR3. The CDR3 protein is CASSPDGAGASYGYTF. The CDR3 DNA reads TGTGCCAGCAGTCCCGACGGAGCAGGGGCGTCGTATGGCTACACCTTC.

This clonotype has a count of ten or more. The chain uses TRBV20-1 and TRBJ2-3; possibly TRBD2 for D (6 bases). CDR3 length: 14 amino acids. Germline-derived CDR1 and CDR2 are DFQATT and SNEGSKA (reference sequence). The V and J ends lost 6 bases and 0 bases respectively, with 13 bases between them. This CDR3 is CSAQTSRSTDTQYF. CDR3 DNA sequence: TGCAGTGCCCAAACTAGCCGTAGCACAGATACGCAGTATTTT.

Many counts were recorded for this clonotype. The V gene is TRBV12-3 or TRBV12-4, the J gene TRBJ1-1, with a tentative D call TRBD1 (6 bases). The CDR3 totals 14 residues. V was clipped by 7 bases and J by 4 bases, with 16 bases between them. In nucleotides, the CDR3 is TGTGCCAGCACCCCGGCGGGGGCTACCACTGAAGCTTTCTTT. Amino acids: CASTPAGATTEAFF.

The chain couples TRBV6-5 to TRBJ2-2; the match to TRBD2 covers 11 bases. V lost 8 bases to trimming and J lost 3 bases; unmatched junction nucleotides: 8. Germline V gene sequence: CDR1 MNHEY, CDR2 SVGAGI. The CDR3 sequence is 16 residues long. This chain's CDR3 is CASLPVAGGYTGELFF. In DNA, the CDR3 is TGTGCCAGCCTCCCAGTAGCGGGAGGGTACACCGGGGAGCTGTTTTTT.

This clonotype was picked up many times. This chain links TRBV27 with TRBJ1-5; TRBD1 is a possible D gene (5 bases). CDR1 and CDR2 from the germline V gene are MNHEY and SMNVEV (reference sequence). The V end was cut by 3 bases, the J end by 7 bases, with 10 bases between. This CDR3 is built from 13 residues. CDR3 in amino acids: CASSFSGQQPQHF. CDR3 bases: TGTGCCAGCAGTTTCTCGGGGCAGCAGCCCCAGCATTTT.

The genes are TRBV12-3 or TRBV12-4 and TRBJ2-3; the match to TRBD2 covers 7 bases. The CDR3 extends over 17 amino acids. The V gene end was trimmed by 5 bases and the J gene end by 3 bases; junction bases not matched to a gene: 14. This chain's CDR3 is CASSPTWSRGGTDTQYF. In DNA form, the CDR3 reads TGTGCCAGCAGTCCGACCTGGAGCCGCGGGGGTACAGATACGCAGTATTTT.

This clonotype was counted between two and nine times. The J gene is TRBJ2-2, the V gene TRBV19; the D gene could be TRBD1 or TRBD2 (5 bases each). Germline V CDR1 and CDR2: LNHDA, SQIVND (reference sequence). V was shortened by 4 bases and J by 6 bases, with 15 bases between the two germline ends. The CDR3 loop spans 15 amino acids. CDR3 region: CASSTQAGTPGELFF. CDR3 nucleotides: TGTGCCAGTAGTACCCAAGCAGGGACCCCCGGGGAGCTGTTTTTT.

This clonotype was seen a few times. The chain links TRBV19 to TRBJ1-2; a weak D match, TRBD1 (5 bases). The V end lost 3 bases, the J end lost 8 bases, and 10 bases lay between the germline ends. The CDR3 extends over 12 amino acids. Germline V gene data show CDR1 as LNHDA and CDR2 as SQIVND (reference sequence). CDR3 sequence reads: CASSIGGAGYTF. CDR3 coding DNA: TGTGCCAGTAGTATTGGAGGGGCCGGCTACACCTTC.